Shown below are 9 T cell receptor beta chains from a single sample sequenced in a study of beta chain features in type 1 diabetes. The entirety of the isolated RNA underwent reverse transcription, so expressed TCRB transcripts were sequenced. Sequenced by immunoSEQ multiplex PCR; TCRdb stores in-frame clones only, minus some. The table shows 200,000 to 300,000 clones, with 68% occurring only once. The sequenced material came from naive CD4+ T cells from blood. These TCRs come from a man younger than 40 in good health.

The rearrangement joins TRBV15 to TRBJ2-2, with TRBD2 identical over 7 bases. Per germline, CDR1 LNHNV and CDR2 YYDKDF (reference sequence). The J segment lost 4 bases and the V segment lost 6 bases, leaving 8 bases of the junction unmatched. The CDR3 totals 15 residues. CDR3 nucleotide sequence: TGTGCCACCAGGTTGGCGGGAGCCGTCACCGGGGAGCTGTTTTTT. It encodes CATRLAGAVTGELFF.

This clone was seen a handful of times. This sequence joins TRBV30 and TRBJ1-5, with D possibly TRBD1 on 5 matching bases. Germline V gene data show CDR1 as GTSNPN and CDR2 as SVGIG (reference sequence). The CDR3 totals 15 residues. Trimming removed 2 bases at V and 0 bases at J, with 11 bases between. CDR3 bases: TGTGCCTGGAGTCCCGACAGTAATAGCAATCAGCCCCAGCATTTT. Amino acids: CAWSPDSNSNQPQHF.

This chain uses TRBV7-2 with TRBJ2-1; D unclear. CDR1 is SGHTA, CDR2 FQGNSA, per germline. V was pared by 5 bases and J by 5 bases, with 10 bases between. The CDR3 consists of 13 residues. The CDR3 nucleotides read TGTGCCAGCAGCCCGACCCGAAACAATGAGCAGTTCTTC. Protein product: CASSPTRNNEQFF.

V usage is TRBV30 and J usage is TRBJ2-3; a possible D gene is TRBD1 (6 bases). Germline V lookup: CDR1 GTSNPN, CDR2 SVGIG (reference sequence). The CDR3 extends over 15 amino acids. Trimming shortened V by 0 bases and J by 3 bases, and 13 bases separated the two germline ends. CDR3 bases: TGTGCCTGGAGTGTCGGCAGGGGTAGGACAGATACGCAGTATTTT. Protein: CAWSVGRGRTDTQYF.

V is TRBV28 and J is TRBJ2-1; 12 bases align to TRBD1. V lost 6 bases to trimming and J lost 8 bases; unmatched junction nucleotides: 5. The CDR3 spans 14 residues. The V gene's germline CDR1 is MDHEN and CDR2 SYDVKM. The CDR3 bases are TGTGCCAGCAGAGCCGGGACAGGGGGCGATGAGCAGTTCTTC. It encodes CASRAGTGGDEQFF.

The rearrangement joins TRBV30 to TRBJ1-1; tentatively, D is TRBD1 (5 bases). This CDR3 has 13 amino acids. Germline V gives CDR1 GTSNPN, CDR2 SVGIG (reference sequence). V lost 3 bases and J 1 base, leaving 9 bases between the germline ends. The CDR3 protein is CAWSPRGNTEAFF. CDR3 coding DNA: TGTGCCTGGAGCCCGAGGGGGAACACTGAAGCTTTCTTT.

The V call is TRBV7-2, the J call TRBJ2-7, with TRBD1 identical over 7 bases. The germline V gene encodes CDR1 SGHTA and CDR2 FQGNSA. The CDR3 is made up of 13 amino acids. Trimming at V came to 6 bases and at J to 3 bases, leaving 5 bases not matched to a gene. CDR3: CASRSTGNYEQYF. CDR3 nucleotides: TGTGCCAGCAGATCGACAGGGAACTACGAGCAGTACTTC.

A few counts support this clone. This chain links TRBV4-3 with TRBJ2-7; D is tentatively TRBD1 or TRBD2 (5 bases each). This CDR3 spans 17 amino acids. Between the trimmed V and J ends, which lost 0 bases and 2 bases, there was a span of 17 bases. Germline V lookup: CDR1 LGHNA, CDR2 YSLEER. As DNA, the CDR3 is TGCGCCAGCAGCCAAGATTTGGACGGGACGAGGACCTACGAGCAGTACTTC. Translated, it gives CASSQDLDGTRTYEQYF.

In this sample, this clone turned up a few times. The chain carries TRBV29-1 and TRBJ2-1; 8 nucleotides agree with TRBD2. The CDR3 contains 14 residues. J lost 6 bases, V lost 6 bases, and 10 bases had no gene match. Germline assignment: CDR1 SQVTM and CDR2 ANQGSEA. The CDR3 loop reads CSVRLASSVNEQFF. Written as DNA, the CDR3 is TGCAGCGTCAGACTAGCGAGTTCTGTCAATGAGCAGTTCTTC.